One and the same sample provided the 28 T cell receptor beta chains below, sequenced in a study of vaccination effects on CD4 cells after COVID-19. The repertoire was sequenced with immunoSEQ multiplex PCR; TCRdb's copy has only in-frame clones and lacks some. The sample shows tens of thousands of clones, 72% of them seen only once. These receptors have no known antigen. Upon completion of roughly ten days in culture, CD4+ T cells were isolated. The sample consisted of CD4+ T cells from PBMCs cultured without peptide, taken before COVID-19 vaccination. The receptors derive from a human donor who had a prior SARS-CoV-2 infection.

The J gene is TRBJ1-3, the V gene TRBV3-1 (or the pseudogene TRBV3-2); 8 nucleotides align to TRBD1. Per the germline V gene, CDR1 is LGHDT and CDR2 is YNNKEL (reference sequence). The trim removed 1 base at V and 5 bases at J, leaving 7 bases unmatched. This CDR3 region has 16 residues. CDR3 residues: CASSQVLGQGRNTIYF. The CDR3 DNA reads TGTGCCAGCAGCCAAGTCTTAGGACAGGGAAGAAACACCATATATTTT.

As for this clone: Its ends do not fully match the called genes, so a read error is possible. The J gene is TRBJ2-7, the V gene TRBV7-9; no definite D call. CDR1 is SEHNR and CDR2 is FQNEAQ in the germline V gene (reference sequence). The CDR3 consists of 19 residues. In nucleotides, the CDR3 is TGTGCCAGCAGCTTAGATATACCCCGCTCAAGTAGGGTTTCCTGCGAGCAGTACTTC. It is translated as CASSLDIPRSSRVSCEQYF.

The V call is TRBV21-1, the J call TRBJ2-5; TRBD2, the table's D call, was not compared with the DNA. TRBV21-1 is designated a pseudogene. This CDR3 comprises 17 residues. Written as DNA, the CDR3 is TGTGCCAGCAGCAAATATCGGACTACCCGAAAGCAAGAGACCCAGTACTTC. Its protein product is CASSKYRTTRKQETQYF.

This chain uses TRBV18 with TRBJ1-3; D ambiguous. Looked up from germline, CDR1 is KGHSH and CDR2 is LQKENI. The CDR3 covers 15 residues. Trimming shortened V by 2 bases and J by 0 bases, and 8 bases separated the two germline ends. The CDR3 spells CASSPYSGSGNTIYF. CDR3 DNA sequence: TGTGCCAGCTCACCATACAGTGGCTCTGGAAACACCATATATTTT.

J is TRBJ2-5 and V is TRBV29-1, with TRBD1 matching 9 bases. This CDR3 spans 17 amino acids. Germline V gene sequence: CDR1 SQVTM, CDR2 ANQGSEA. Trimming removed 6 bases from V and 0 bases from J; junction bases left unmatched: 14. The CDR3 loop is CSVARPRDRVNQETQYF. DNA for the CDR3: TGCAGCGTCGCCAGGCCCCGGGACAGGGTAAACCAAGAGACCCAGTACTTC.

This clone has just one count. The gene calls are TRBV6-5 and TRBJ1-2; TRBD1 is a possible D gene (5 bases). Per germline, CDR1 MNHEY and CDR2 SVGAGI. Trimming left V 10 bases short and J 4 bases short, with 16 bases between. The CDR3 spans 13 residues. CDR3 loop: CATTLGGGYGYTF. The CDR3 DNA reads TGTGCCACCACCCTGGGGGGAGGCTATGGCTACACCTTC.

This clone has more than one count but fewer than ten. J is TRBJ2-1 and V is TRBV19; 14 nucleotides agree with TRBD2. Trimming cost V 10 bases and J 4 bases; bases outside gene matches: 6. Germline V gene data show CDR1 as LNHDA and CDR2 as SQIVND (reference sequence). CDR3 length equals 15 residues. Here the CDR3 reads CATTRTSGGYNEQFF. CDR3 coding DNA: TGTGCCACCACACGGACTAGCGGGGGGTACAATGAGCAGTTCTTC.

This clone was seen only a few times. This chain links TRBV2 with TRBJ1-2; 8 bases are a match to TRBD1. The germline V gene has CDR1 SNHLY and CDR2 FYNNEI. The CDR3 runs to 17 residues. V gave up 1 base and J gave up 6 bases; unmatched junction bases: 13. CDR3 nucleotides: TGTGCCAGCAGTGAAGTCAGGGGGCCCTCCGGGGGTCATGGCTACACCTTC. Its translation: CASSEVRGPSGGHGYTF.

The chain carries TRBV3-1 (or the pseudogene TRBV3-2) and TRBJ1-4, with D possibly matching TRBD1 (6 bases). The V gene's germline CDR1 is LGHDT and CDR2 YNNKEL (reference sequence). This CDR3 is 19 amino acids long. Trimming took 0 bases from V and 7 from J, leaving 24 bases between them. The CDR3 loop reads CASSQDLPGGGGMGEKLFF. In DNA, the CDR3 is TGTGCCAGCAGCCAAGACCTACCGGGGGGCGGAGGGATGGGTGAAAAACTGTTTTTT.

The CDR3 protein is CASSYSRVADTQYF. CDR3 in DNA: TGTGCCAGCAGTTACTCCAGGGTTGCAGATACGCAGTATTTT. The chain links TRBV6-2 or TRBV6-3 to TRBJ2-3; D is perhaps TRBD1 (5 bases). V was clipped by 0 bases and J by 4 bases, with 8 bases between them. The CDR3 has 14 residues. The germline gives CDR1 MNHEY, CDR2 SVGEGT.

The J gene is TRBJ1-1, the V gene TRBV7-3; a weak D match, TRBD1 (5 bases). Per germline, CDR1 SGHTA and CDR2 FQGTGA. The V gene lost 2 bases and the J gene lost 4 bases, with 11 bases spanning the gap. CDR3 length: 14 residues. The CDR3, as DNA: TGTGCCAGCAGCTTAGATGGAGGGGTCACTGAAGCTTTCTTT. This gives the protein CASSLDGGVTEAFF.

The chain links TRBV11-2 to TRBJ1-4; 7 bases line up with TRBD1. Germline CDR1 and CDR2: SGHAT and FQNNGV. The CDR3 has 14 amino acids. The junction had 3 bases not matched to a gene; V was cut back by 5 bases and J by 3 bases. CDR3 loop: CASSRGQPNEKLFF. The CDR3 DNA reads as TGTGCCAGCAGCCGGGGACAGCCTAATGAAAAACTGTTTTTT.

This clone was observed once. The chain couples TRBV4-1 to TRBJ1-1; 8 positions agree with TRBD1. V shed 1 base and J 1 base; nucleotides not matched to a gene: 14. The V gene's germline CDR1 is MGHRA and CDR2 YSYEKL. CDR3 length: 19 residues. The CDR3 loop reads CASSQAYRRTGTENTEAFF. The CDR3 DNA reads TGCGCCAGCAGCCAAGCCTACCGACGGACAGGGACCGAGAACACTGAAGCTTTCTTT.

This clone has more than one count but fewer than ten. The chain links TRBV30 to TRBJ1-6; D perhaps matches TRBD1 (5 bases). Germline values: CDR1 GTSNPN, CDR2 SVGIG (reference sequence). The CDR3 is 13 residues long. Here the CDR3 DNA reads TGTCCCAGGGAGGGTACAGTAAATTCACCCCTCCACTTT. Its protein is CPREGTVNSPLHF.

The chain joins TRBV5-6 to TRBJ1-4; 7 bases fit TRBD1. The CDR3 extends over 14 amino acids. J gave up 3 bases and V 4 bases, and 3 bases lay outside the gene matches. Germline-derived CDR1 and CDR2 are SGHDT and YYEEEE. The chain's CDR3 is CASSLTGSNEKLFF. The CDR3 DNA reads as TGTGCCAGCAGCCTGACAGGGTCTAATGAAAAACTGTTTTTT.

The chain employs TRBV2 and TRBJ1-1; a weak D match, TRBD1 (6 bases). Between the trimmed V and J ends, which lost 6 bases and 2 bases, there was a span of 10 bases. The germline gives CDR1 SNHLY, CDR2 FYNNEI. This CDR3 comprises 13 residues. CDR3 DNA sequence: TGTGCCAGCAGAGGACAGATCAACACTGAAGCTTTCTTT. Its protein product is CASRGQINTEAFF.

A few counts support this clone. The V call is TRBV6-5, the J call TRBJ2-1; D might be TRBD1 or TRBD2, each matching 5 bases. The CDR3 runs to 15 residues. Germline V gene sequence: CDR1 MNHEY, CDR2 SVGAGI. Trimming pared 6 bases from V and 9 bases from J, leaving 21 bases between. The CDR3 is CASRGPVQLGGEQFF. The CDR3, as DNA: TGTGCCAGCAGGGGACCGGTCCAATTAGGCGGTGAGCAGTTCTTC.

The V and J genes are TRBV2 and TRBJ1-2; 12 bases line up with TRBD1. V gave up 10 bases and J gave up 7 bases; unmatched junction bases: 25. CDR1 SNHLY and CDR2 FYNNEI come from the germline V gene. The CDR3 is 19 residues long. The DNA for the CDR3 is TGTGCCATCGACTGGTCTCTCCGGGACAGGGGGCGAGCGGGGCGTGGCTACACCTTC. Its translation: CAIDWSLRDRGRAGRGYTF. The full variable domain, in which reference TRBV2 and TRBJ1-2 provide the parts outside the CDR3, is EPEVTQTPSHQVTQMGQEVILRCVPISNHLYFYWYRQILGQKVEFLVSFYNNEISEKSEIFDDQFSVERPDGSNFTLKIRSTKLEDSAMYFCAIDWSLRDRGRAGRGYTFGSGTRLTVV.

This sequence joins TRBV19 and TRBJ1-2; 7 bases agree with TRBD1. In germline, CDR1 is LNHDA, CDR2 SQIVND (reference sequence). The V and J ends lost 5 bases and 8 bases, in that order; junction bases with no gene match: 11. CDR3 length equals 14 residues. The CDR3, as DNA: TGTGCCAGTAGTCCCCAGACAGGGCCAGGCGGCTACACCTTC. It encodes CASSPQTGPGGYTF. The whole variable domain, remainder taken from reference TRBV19 and TRBJ1-2, is DGGITQSPKYLFRKEGQNVTLSCEQNLNHDAMYWYRQDPGQGLRLIYYSQIVNDFQKGDIAEGYSVSREKKESFPLTVTSAQKNPTAFYLCASSPQTGPGGYTFGSGTRLTVV.

J is TRBJ1-1 and V is TRBV19; D is perhaps TRBD1 (5 bases). Trimming shortened V by 5 bases and J by 0 bases, and 10 bases separated the two germline ends. The germline V gene encodes CDR1 LNHDA and CDR2 SQIVND (reference sequence). There are 14 residues in the CDR3. CDR3: CASSVDIMNTEAFF. CDR3 in DNA: TGTGCCAGTAGTGTGGACATAATGAACACTGAAGCTTTCTTT.

This clone was seen only a few times. The V gene is TRBV5-1, the J gene TRBJ2-7; 11 bases agree with TRBD1. This CDR3 is 15 amino acids long. In germline, CDR1 is SGHRS, CDR2 YFSETQ. V dropped 4 bases and J dropped 5; count of bases not matched to a gene: 8. The CDR3: CASSPVPGQGDEQYF. CDR3 DNA sequence: TGCGCCAGCAGCCCGGTCCCGGGACAGGGGGACGAGCAGTACTTC.

The J gene is TRBJ2-1, the V gene TRBV18; possibly TRBD2 for D (7 bases). Trimming left V 3 bases short and J 7 bases short, with 19 bases between. This CDR3 has 16 residues. The germline V gene has CDR1 KGHSH and CDR2 LQKENI. CDR3 nucleotide sequence: TGTGCCAGCTCACCGCCCGGGGGGCTAGTAATGAATGAGCAGTTCTTC. Protein: CASSPPGGLVMNEQFF. The full variable domain, its missing parts supplied by reference TRBV18 and TRBJ2-1, is NAGVMQNPRHLVRRRGQEARLRCSPMKGHSHVYWYRQLPEEGLKFMVYLQKENIIDESGMPKERFSAEFPKEGPSILRIQQVVRGDSAAYFCASSPPGGLVMNEQFFGPGTRLTVL.

As DNA, the CDR3 is TGTGCCAGTAGTTCCCCGGGACTCCCCTGGTACGAGCAGTACTTC. Its translation: CASSSPGLPWYEQYF. This chain connects TRBV19 to TRBJ2-7; weak D call: TRBD2 (6 bases). The CDR3 runs 15 residues. Germline assignment: CDR1 LNHDA and CDR2 SQIVND (reference sequence). Trimming removed 5 bases from V and 4 bases from J, with 18 bases in between. The whole variable domain, filled in from reference TRBV19 and TRBJ2-7, reads DGGITQSPKYLFRKEGQNVTLSCEQNLNHDAMYWYRQDPGQGLRLIYYSQIVNDFQKGDIAEGYSVSREKKESFPLTVTSAQKNPTAFYLCASSSPGLPWYEQYFGPGTRLTVT.

This clone was seen more than once but under ten times. This rearrangement joins TRBV7-9 to TRBJ2-3, with D perhaps given as TRBD1 or TRBD2 (7 bases each). The CDR3 consists of 14 residues. Trimming removed 5 bases from V and 5 bases from J, with 14 bases in between. The V gene's germline CDR1 is SEHNR and CDR2 FQNEAQ (reference sequence). This chain's CDR3 is CASSPGGGGDTQYF. CDR3 in DNA: TGTGCCAGCAGCCCAGGGGGGGGCGGAGATACGCAGTATTTT.

This clone was seen more than once but under ten times. The rearrangement joins TRBV12-5 to TRBJ1-1; D is uncertain. Germline assignment: CDR1 LGHNT and CDR2 FRNRAP. V was cut by 2 bases and J by 6 bases, with 4 bases left in between. The CDR3 extends over 11 amino acids. The CDR3 sequence: CASGLMAEAFF. CDR3 sequence (DNA): TGTGCTAGTGGTTTGATGGCTGAAGCTTTCTTT. Supplemented by reference TRBV12-5 and TRBJ1-1, the full variable domain reads DARVTQTPRHKVTEMGQEVTMRCQPILGHNTVFWYRQTMMQGLELLAYFRNRAPLDDSGMPKDRFSAEMPDATLATLKIQPSEPRDSAVYFCASGLMAEAFFGQGTRLTVV.

The V gene is TRBV12-3 or TRBV12-4, the J gene TRBJ1-2; 7 nucleotides agree with TRBD1. This CDR3 has 13 residues. J lost 5 bases, V lost 6 bases, and 6 bases had no gene match. CDR3 protein: CASSYGTAYGYTF. The CDR3 bases are TGTGCCAGCAGCTACGGGACAGCATATGGCTACACCTTC.

This clone was recorded only once. The chain combines TRBV12-5 with TRBJ2-1, with D unclear. Per the germline V gene, CDR1 is LGHNT and CDR2 is FRNRAP. The CDR3 covers 14 residues. Trimming took 6 bases from V and 0 from J, leaving 9 bases between them. CDR3 region: CASGAASSYNEQFF. In DNA form, the CDR3 reads TGTGCTAGTGGAGCTGCTAGCTCCTACAATGAGCAGTTCTTC.

This clone was found a few times. The chain has TRBV7-2 and TRBJ2-5; the D is unclear. CDR3 length: 13 amino acids. The V gene lost 1 base and the J gene lost 4 bases, with 7 bases spanning the gap. Per germline, CDR1 SGHTA and CDR2 FQGNSA. The CDR3 loop is CASSLGEAETQYF. The CDR3 DNA follows: TGTGCCAGCAGCTTAGGTGAGGCAGAGACCCAGTACTTC.